These T cell receptor beta chains were read from a single sample in a study of T cell repertoires in cytomegalovirus infection. TCRdb re-called the reads with MiXCR, one entry per CDR3 protein. Here the sample spans hundreds of thousands of distinct CDR3 sequences, around 24% being singletons. Sequencing was done on a sample of CD8+ T cells from PBMCs. Every receptor here comes from a human donor in good health (CMV status not recorded). Some clones in this sample may be carry-over from other donors' samples. The CDR3 runs from the conserved cysteine through the conserved F or W. Fields, in order: CDR3 protein, clone size, J gene, V gene. Only some rows state a clone size, as once, few, many or a class for expanded clones.

CASSLAIGQSNEKLFF - TRBJ1-4 TRBV7-9
CASSYMAVVNTEAFF many TRBJ1-1 TRBV6-2/TRBV6-3
CASSRTLGNQPQHF - TRBJ1-5 TRBV27
CSLWGTYNEQFF few TRBJ2-1 TRBV29-1
CASSIPDRGGETQYF - TRBJ2-5 TRBV25-1
CASSQNDRSNYGYTF few TRBJ1-2 TRBV7-9
CSVEEGTSGYTDTQYF - TRBJ2-3 TRBV29-1
CASSWGTTNEQFF many TRBJ2-1 TRBV27
CASSEWWGELDEQFF few TRBJ2-1 TRBV6-1
CASDEGGANYGYTF many TRBJ1-2 TRBV28
CAVRDRAWGGNQPQHF few TRBJ1-5 TRBV19
CSARGSWTHEQYF few TRBJ2-7 TRBV20-1
CASSTLRTSEETQYF - TRBJ2-5 TRBV6-6
CASSFLSGETNEQFF many TRBJ2-1 TRBV5-5
CASSTIVNEQFF many TRBJ2-1 TRBV6-1
CSARDRERASSYNEQFF - TRBJ2-1 TRBV20-1
CAISESGQPPYTEAFF few TRBJ1-1 TRBV10-3
CASCQDNQPQHF - TRBJ1-5 TRBV4-2
CSVTPGGRNTEAFF - TRBJ1-1 TRBV29-1
CSASTGGSYEQYF few TRBJ2-7 TRBV20-1
CASSPPGSDTQYF - TRBJ2-3 TRBV12-3/TRBV12-4
CASRMTNSYEQYF few TRBJ2-7 TRBV14
CASSYSETGIGDQPQHF - TRBJ1-5 TRBV6-2/TRBV6-3
CSARSDLYSYNEQFF many TRBJ2-1 TRBV20-1
CATQAGSNEQFF many TRBJ2-1 TRBV19
CASSLATSRGENEQFF - TRBJ2-1 TRBV5-3
CASSVRGDEYNEQFF - TRBJ2-1 TRBV9
CATSGEEGRDGNEQFF many TRBJ2-1 TRBV15
CASSLADETQYF many TRBJ2-5 TRBV7-9
CASSEQAGNSYEQYF - TRBJ2-7 TRBV2
CASSYGAGAGANVLTF - TRBJ2-6 TRBV7-6
CATSFGGTEAFF - TRBJ1-1 TRBV6-2/TRBV6-3
CASRGLAGVGTDTQYF few TRBJ2-3 TRBV27
CASSPTLSKSANYGYTF few TRBJ1-2 TRBV7-9
CASSQDQYRRSTGELFF - TRBJ2-2 TRBV4-1
CASSLGSQGGYTF many TRBJ1-2 TRBV7-9
CASSFGWDIQYF - TRBJ2-4 TRBV7-9
CASSLTGRTLPLNYGYTF many TRBJ1-2 TRBV28
CASSQEVRGPDTDTQYF few TRBJ2-3 TRBV4-2
CASSYSPRAEAFF many TRBJ1-1 TRBV6-2/TRBV6-3
CASSYSHGVNEAFF many TRBJ1-1 TRBV6-2/TRBV6-3
CASSAGLAGLAKNIQYF many TRBJ2-4 TRBV7-9
CASYDRGLNTGELFF few TRBJ2-2 TRBV19
CASSTPGVGEKLFF - TRBJ1-4 TRBV28